The 4 T cell receptor beta chains below all came from one sample that was sequenced in a study of blood T cell repertoires in COVID-19. TCRdb keeps only in-frame clones here, not all; method: immunoSEQ multiplex PCR. Of over 120,000 clones in the sample, approximately 87% were seen once. Sequencing input: PBMCs or T cells enriched from blood (not recorded which). The source of these receptors is a man in his sixties who had recovered from COVID-19.

V gene TRBV20-1 combines with J gene TRBJ2-7, with D possibly TRBD2 on 5 matching bases. Deletions cut 6 bases from V and 3 bases from J, with 9 bases between. This CDR3 is 11 amino acids long. Germline V gives CDR1 DFQATT, CDR2 SNEGSKA (reference sequence). Written as DNA, the CDR3 is TGCAGTGCCCTGGGAGTCTACGAGCAGTACTTC. This encodes CSALGVYEQYF.

The rearrangement links TRBV18 to TRBJ2-5; tentative D call: TRBD2 (6 bases). V was shortened by 5 bases and J by 5 bases, with 15 bases between the two germline ends. Germline values: CDR1 KGHSH, CDR2 LQKENI. This CDR3 is 14 amino acids long. This CDR3 is CASSEEGLAETQYF. The CDR3 nucleotides read TGTGCCAGCTCAGAGGAGGGACTGGCGGAGACCCAGTACTTC.

The chain recombines TRBV18 with TRBJ2-7, with TRBD2 matching over 13 bases. V was clipped by 3 bases and J by 7 bases; unmatched bases: 6. CDR3 size: 15 residues. CDR1 KGHSH and CDR2 LQKENI come from the germline V gene. This CDR3 is CASSPGLAGVGEQYF. Here the CDR3 DNA reads TGTGCCAGCTCACCCGGACTAGCGGGAGTTGGTGAGCAGTACTTC.

The chain has TRBV19 and TRBJ2-7, with D possibly matching TRBD2 (5 bases). This CDR3 has 15 residues. Looked up from germline, CDR1 is LNHDA and CDR2 is SQIVND (reference sequence). Between the trimmed V and J ends, which lost 0 bases and 2 bases, there was a span of 11 bases. The CDR3 region is CASSIDAVGAYEQYF. In nucleotides, the CDR3 is TGTGCCAGTAGTATAGATGCGGTGGGAGCCTACGAGCAGTACTTC.